The 19 T cell receptor beta chains below come from one sample, sequenced in a study of T cell responses to AZD1222 COVID-19 vaccine (dated by TCRdb to the early 2020s). The library was built by means of the immunoSEQ multiplex PCR assay. TCRdb took this table from immuneACCESS and kept in-frame rearrangements with V and J called. Such tables lack part of the clones; where checked against another copy, unresolved V genes explain under half of the gap, and the rest is unexplained. The sample table holds 100,000 to 120,000 clones, of which about 85% were seen once. The leading ten clones occupy roughly 3.2% of the sample. Interpreted using the paper, the time point label stands for: baseline before first vaccination. The specimen was peripheral blood, collected on day 0 of AZD1222 vaccination. The receptor set was obtained from an adult in good health.

The genes are TRBV10-3 and TRBJ1-2, with D tentatively TRBD1 (5 bases). Trimming left V 4 bases short and J 13 bases short, with 19 bases between. The CDR3 runs to 13 residues. The germline gives CDR1 ENHRY, CDR2 SYGVKD. DNA for the CDR3: TGTGCCATCAGTGGGAGGGGAGGGGAAATTGGCACCTTC. As protein: CAISGRGGEIGTF.

V usage is TRBV4-2 and J usage is TRBJ2-5; 10 bases match TRBD2. Germline V gene data show CDR1 as LGHNA and CDR2 as YNFKEQ. Trimming cost V 3 bases and J 6 bases; bases outside gene matches: 10. This CDR3 has 16 amino acids. CDR3 nucleotide sequence: TGTGCCAGCAGCCAGGAAGCCGGGACTAGCGAACAGACCCAGTACTTC. Its protein product is CASSQEAGTSEQTQYF.

This clone was found once. V usage is TRBV20-1 and J usage is TRBJ2-3; D is undetermined. V lost 7 bases and J 7 bases, leaving 9 bases between the germline ends. The CDR3 sequence is 10 residues long. The germline CDR1 and CDR2 sequences are DFQATT and SNEGSKA (reference sequence). Written as DNA, the CDR3 is TGCAGTGTAGCCATAAATACGCAGTATTTT. Translating gives CSVAINTQYF.

The V call is TRBV19, the J call TRBJ2-7; either TRBD1 or TRBD2 may fit D (5 bases each). Trimming cost V 3 bases and J 3 bases, with 9 bases left between them. The CDR3 extends over 13 amino acids. CDR1 is LNHDA and CDR2 is SQIVND in the germline V gene (reference sequence). This CDR3 reads CASSMWGNYEQYF. CDR3 bases: TGTGCCAGTAGTATGTGGGGGAACTACGAGCAGTACTTC. The variable domain in full, with the rest retrieved from reference TRBV19 and TRBJ2-7, is DGGITQSPKYLFRKEGQNVTLSCEQNLNHDAMYWYRQDPGQGLRLIYYSQIVNDFQKGDIAEGYSVSREKKESFPLTVTSAQKNPTAFYLCASSMWGNYEQYFGPGTRLTVT.

As for this clone: Other DNA sequences in the same sample also yield this CDR3. V and J are TRBV7-9 and TRBJ1-1; weak D call: TRBD1 (6 bases). Germline CDR1 reads SEHNR; CDR2 reads FQNEAQ (reference sequence). V lost 5 bases, J lost 1 base, and 8 bases lay in between. The CDR3 totals 13 residues. In nucleotides, the CDR3 is TGTGCCAGCAGCCAGACAGGGAACACTGAAGCTTTCTTT. It encodes CASSQTGNTEAFF.

V usage is TRBV7-9 and J usage is TRBJ2-7; the D is unclear. Per the germline V gene, CDR1 is SEHNR and CDR2 is FQNEAQ (reference sequence). V was trimmed by 1 base and J by 9 bases, leaving 10 bases between them. The length of the CDR3 is 12 residues. In DNA form, the CDR3 reads TGTGCCAGCAGCTTAGGTTCAGGATGGCAGTACTTC. Its translation is CASSLGSGWQYF.

The chain uses TRBV5-4 and TRBJ1-3; D is unclear. Between the trimmed V and J ends, which lost 4 bases and 0 bases, there was a span of 17 bases. Germline V CDR1 and CDR2: SGHNT, YYREEE (reference sequence). The CDR3 consists of 17 residues. The chain's CDR3 is CASSPTDGRSSGNTIYF. CDR3 nucleotide sequence: TGTGCCAGCAGCCCCACCGATGGCAGAAGCTCTGGAAACACCATATATTTT.

The rearrangement links TRBV3-1 (or the pseudogene TRBV3-2) to TRBJ2-7; D assignment may be TRBD1 or TRBD2 (7 bases each). Germline values: CDR1 LGHDT, CDR2 YNNKEL (reference sequence). This CDR3 is built from 16 residues. V lost 2 bases and J 5 bases, leaving 19 bases between the germline ends. CDR3 DNA: TGTGCCAGCAGCCAACCCCTCCAGGGGGGGAAGGACGAGCAGTACTTC. Residues: CASSQPLQGGKDEQYF.

This clone occurred a few times. CDR3 coding DNA: TGTGCCAGCAGTCTGACACTGAACACTGAAGCTTTCTTT. Amino acids: CASSLTLNTEAFF. The V call is TRBV28, the J call TRBJ1-1; D not certain. The ends were cut back, 5 bases at V and 0 bases at J, with 7 bases in the middle. The CDR3 covers 13 residues. Germline lookup yields CDR1 MDHEN and CDR2 SYDVKM.

V is TRBV9 and J is TRBJ1-6; unclear D gene. Looked up from germline, CDR1 is SGDLS and CDR2 is YYNGEE. This CDR3 has 19 residues. Between the trimmed V and J ends, which lost 0 bases and 5 bases, there was a span of 21 bases. CDR3 nucleotide sequence: TGTGCCAGCAGCGTAGAAAGCTTCTCTCCCGTGAATGATAATTCACCCCTCCACTTT. It codes for CASSVESFSPVNDNSPLHF.

The V and J genes are TRBV25-1 and TRBJ1-4, with TRBD1 as a possible D gene (5 bases). Germline CDR1 MGHDK, CDR2 SYGVNS. The CDR3 extends over 15 amino acids. Trimming pared 6 bases from V and 8 bases from J, leaving 19 bases between. In DNA form, the CDR3 reads TGTGCCAGCAGCCTGCCGGGGGGTATGGAGGAAAAACTGTTTTTT. As protein: CASSLPGGMEEKLFF.

This chain links TRBV5-1 with TRBJ2-7; D is perhaps TRBD2 (5 bases). The CDR3 is 13 residues long. Germline V CDR1 and CDR2: SGHRS, YFSETQ. With 7 bases removed from V and 2 bases from J, the gap between germline ends came to 13 bases. CDR3 in amino acids: CASGSGDPYEQYF. In DNA form, the CDR3 reads TGCGCCAGCGGGAGTGGGGATCCCTACGAGCAGTACTTC.

This clone was seen only once. CDR3 DNA sequence: TGTGCCAGCTCCGTGTTCGGTTCACCCGCCTACGAGCAGTACTTC. It codes for CASSVFGSPAYEQYF. The gene calls are TRBV18 and TRBJ2-7; D call uncertain. V dropped 6 bases and J dropped 2 bases, with 17 bases sitting between them. CDR1 KGHSH and CDR2 LQKENI come from the germline V gene. The CDR3 is 15 residues long. Full variable domain (outside the CDR3, taken from reference TRBV18 and TRBJ2-7): NAGVMQNPRHLVRRRGQEARLRCSPMKGHSHVYWYRQLPEEGLKFMVYLQKENIIDESGMPKERFSAEFPKEGPSILRIQQVVRGDSAAYFCASSVFGSPAYEQYFGPGTRLTVT.

The DNA for the CDR3 is TGTGCCAGCTCACTCGCGACAGGAAGCACAGATACGCAGTATTTT. It encodes CASSLATGSTDTQYF. This sequence joins TRBV18 and TRBJ2-3; maybe TRBD1 (6 bases). The ends were cut back, 4 bases at V and 0 bases at J, with 11 bases in the middle. The CDR3 has 15 residues. From germline, CDR1 is KGHSH and CDR2 LQKENI.

The chain carries TRBV12-3 or TRBV12-4 and TRBJ1-4, with TRBD1 matching over 7 bases. CDR3 length: 13 amino acids. V lost 6 bases, J lost 9 bases, and 7 bases stayed unmatched. The DNA of the CDR3 is TGTGCCAGCAGACCTACAGGGGATAAAAAACTGTTTTTT. Translating it yields CASRPTGDKKLFF.

This sequence joins TRBV7-8 and TRBJ1-4, with a weak D call TRBD1 (6 bases). CDR1 and CDR2 from the germline V gene are SGHVS and FQNEAQ. The CDR3 loop spans 16 amino acids. V was trimmed by 1 base and J by 8 bases, leaving 17 bases between them. The CDR3 here is CASSLGAGGSEEKLFF. The DNA for the CDR3 is TGTGCCAGCAGCTTAGGTGCGGGGGGCAGTGAAGAAAAACTGTTTTTT.

V usage is TRBV6-5 and J usage is TRBJ2-4; D is uncertain. The germline gives CDR1 MNHEY, CDR2 SVGAGI. The CDR3 covers 15 residues. The V end was cut by 5 bases, the J end by 9 bases, with 20 bases between. The CDR3 DNA sequence: TGTGCCAGCAGTCGAAGAAGTGCAGTGTTAGGCATTCAGTACTTC. It codes for CASSRRSAVLGIQYF.

This rearrangement joins TRBV7-6 to TRBJ1-3; possible D gene TRBD1, 6 bases. Trimming pared 6 bases from V and 0 bases from J, leaving 12 bases between. The CDR3 runs to 15 residues. The germline CDR1 and CDR2 sequences are SGHVS and FNYEAQ. As DNA, the CDR3 is TGTGCCAGCAGTAGGACAGTACTCTCTGGAAACACCATATATTTT. As protein: CASSRTVLSGNTIYF.

Note on this clone: The junction shows a germline mismatch at one end, possibly a read error. The gene calls are TRBV2 and TRBJ1-2, with D possibly matching TRBD1 (5 bases). The CDR3 sequence is 13 residues long. CDR1 SNHLY and CDR2 FYNNEI come from the germline V gene. In nucleotides, the CDR3 is TGTGCTAGCAGTGAAGCGACAGATTATGGCTACACCTTC. This sequence encodes CASSEATDYGYTF.